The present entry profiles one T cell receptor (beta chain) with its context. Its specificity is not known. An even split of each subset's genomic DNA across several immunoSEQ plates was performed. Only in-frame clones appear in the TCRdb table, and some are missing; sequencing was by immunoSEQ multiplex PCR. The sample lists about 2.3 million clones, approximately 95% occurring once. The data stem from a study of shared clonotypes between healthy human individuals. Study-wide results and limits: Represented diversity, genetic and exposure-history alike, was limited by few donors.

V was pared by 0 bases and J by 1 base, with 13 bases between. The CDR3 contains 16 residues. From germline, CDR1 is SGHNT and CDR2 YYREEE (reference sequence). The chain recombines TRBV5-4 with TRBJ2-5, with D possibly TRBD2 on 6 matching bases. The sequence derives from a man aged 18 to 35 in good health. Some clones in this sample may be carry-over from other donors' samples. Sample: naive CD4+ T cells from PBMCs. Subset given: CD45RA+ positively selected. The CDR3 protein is CASSLGGASPQETQYF. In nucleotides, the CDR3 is TGTGCCAGCAGCTTGGGCGGGGCTTCCCCCCAAGAGACCCAGTACTTC.